The entry that follows covers one T cell receptor (beta chain) sequence. The target antigen is unknown. The sample is drawn from a study of vaccination and CD4 T cells after COVID-19. Looking at the study overall: Controls had a CEFX pool, an HIV-1 Nef pool, or no peptide added.

Oncomine TCR Beta short-read sequencing was applied to DNA from cultured CD4+ T cells. TCRdb ran MiXCR on the PCR reads and lists one entry per CDR3 protein. The table records approximately 8,100 distinct CDR3 sequences, about two thirds of them present only once. The germline V and J ends were trimmed by 3 bases and 7 bases, with 12 bases remaining between them. CDR1 is KGHDR, CDR2 SFDVKD, per germline. This CDR3 has 15 amino acids. Treatment of the sample: approximately nine-day PBMC culture with coronavirus spike peptide pools or control peptides (ViraFEST assay). Culture of two million PBMCs per well took place with around 10 IU/ml IL-2 and roughly 9.8 ug/ml peptide pools.

Here the sequenced sample was cultured CD4+ T cells from blood, taken after SARS-CoV-2 vaccination. The TCR comes from a human donor with COVID-19. The chain is built from TRBV24-1 and TRBJ2-6, with D possibly being TRBD1 or TRBD2 (5 bases each). The CDR3 spells CATSDPQGDANVLTF. The CDR3 nucleotides are TGTGCCACCAGTGATCCCCAAGGGGACGCCAACGTCCTGACTTTC.